This T cell receptor (beta chain) emerged from a study of blood T cell dynamics during melanoma immunotherapy. About the study: Standard first-line treatment here was pembrolizumab or nivolumab plus ipilimumab in metastatic melanoma.

CDR1 is SGHTS and CDR2 is YDEGEE in the germline V gene. The CDR3 loop spans 16 amino acids. V was clipped by 4 bases and J by 4 bases; unmatched bases: 10. The time point here: week 3, after first cycle of checkpoint inhibitor. Disease control meant complete response, partial response or stable disease at 12 weeks. Some clones are missing from TCRdb's copy, which holds only in-frame ones; the method was immunoSEQ multiplex PCR. The sample has roughly 2,700 clones, around 85% seen once. The V gene is TRBV5-8, the J gene TRBJ2-2; TRBD2 agrees at 7 bases. The sample in question was blood, obtained from a patient treated with checkpoint blockade. This clonotype was sampled from a human donor with melanoma. For the CDR3, the DNA is TGTGCCAGCAGCGCCCTCAGGGACTATTCCACCGGGGAGCTGTTTTTT. Its protein is CASSALRDYSTGELFF.